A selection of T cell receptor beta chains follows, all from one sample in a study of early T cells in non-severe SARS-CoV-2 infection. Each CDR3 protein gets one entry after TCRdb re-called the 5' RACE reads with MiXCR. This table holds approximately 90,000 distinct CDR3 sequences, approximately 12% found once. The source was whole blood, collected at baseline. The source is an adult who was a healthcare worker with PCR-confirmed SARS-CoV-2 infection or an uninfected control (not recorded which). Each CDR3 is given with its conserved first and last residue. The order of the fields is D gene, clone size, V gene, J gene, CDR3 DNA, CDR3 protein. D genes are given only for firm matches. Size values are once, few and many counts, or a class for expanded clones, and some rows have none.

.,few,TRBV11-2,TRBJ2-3,TGTGCCAGCAGCGCGGGACTCCCTAGCACAGATACGCAGTATTTT,CASSAGLPSTDTQYF
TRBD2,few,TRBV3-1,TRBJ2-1,TGTGCCAGCAGCCAAGCACCAGCGGGAGGGAAGTCCTACAATGAGCAGTTCTTC,CASSQAPAGGKSYNEQFF
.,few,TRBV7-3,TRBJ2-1,TGTGCCAGCACAAGGCTCCCCGGGTACAATGAGCAGTTCTTC,CASTRLPGYNEQFF
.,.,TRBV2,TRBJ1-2,TGTGCCAGCAGTGAACCCCCCCCGGGACTCCCTAACTATGGCTACACCTTC,CASSEPPPGLPNYGYTF
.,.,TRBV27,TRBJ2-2,TGTGCCAGCAGTTTATTTAGCGGCACTCTAAAAACCGGGGAGCTGTTTTTT,CASSLFSGTLKTGELFF
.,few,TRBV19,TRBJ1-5,TGTGCCAGTAGAGTGGGAGACAGCAATCAGCCCCAGCATTTT,CASRVGDSNQPQHF
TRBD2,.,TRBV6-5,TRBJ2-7,TGTGCCTGCGGGGAGCGGGAGGGCTGGGAGCAGTACTTC,CACGEREGWEQYF
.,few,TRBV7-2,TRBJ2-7,TGTGCCAGCAGCTTCTTGTGGGGCTACTCCTACGAGCAGTACTTC,CASSFLWGYSYEQYF
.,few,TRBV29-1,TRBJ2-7,TGCAGCGTCGGAACAGGGATGGTATACGAGCAGTACTTC,CSVGTGMVYEQYF
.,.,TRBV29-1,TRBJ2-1,TGCAGCGTCCACGGACAGTTGGCCAATGAGCAGTTCTTC,CSVHGQLANEQFF
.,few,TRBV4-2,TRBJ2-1,TGTGCCAGCAGCCAAGATTCTGCGACACCCCGTGAGCAGTTCTTC,CASSQDSATPREQFF
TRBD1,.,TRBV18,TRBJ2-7,TGTGCCAGCTCACCAATCGGACAGGGCGACGAGCAGTACTTC,CASSPIGQGDEQYF
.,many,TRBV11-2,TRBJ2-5,TGTGCCAGCAGACCCGGAGGGGAGACCCAGTACTTC,CASRPGGETQYF
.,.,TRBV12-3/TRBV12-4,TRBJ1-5,TGTGCCAGCAGCCGCGGAATTCAGGTGGGCAATCAGCCCCAGCATTTT,CASSRGIQVGNQPQHF
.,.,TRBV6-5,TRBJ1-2,TGTGCCAGCCGCCCTAGGGCGGCCTATGGCTACACCTTC,CASRPRAAYGYTF
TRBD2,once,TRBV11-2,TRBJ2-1,TGTGCCAGCCGCGGGAGGGGAGGCGATGAGCAGTTCTTC,CASRGRGGDEQFF
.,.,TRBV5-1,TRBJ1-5,TGCGCCAGCAGCTTTTTACCGGGGCTGGGGCAGCCCCAGCATTTT,CASSFLPGLGQPQHF
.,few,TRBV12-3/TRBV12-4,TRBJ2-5,TGTGCCAGCAGCTTCCGGGACATGTCGAGAGACCAGTACTTC,CASSFRDMSRDQYF
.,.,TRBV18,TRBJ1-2,TGTGCCAGCTCACGTGAGGAAGCCTCTAACTATGGCTACACCTTC,CASSREEASNYGYTF
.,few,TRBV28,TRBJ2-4,TGTGCCAGCAGCGAGGTCTCGGTCTCCCCCAACATTCAGTACTTC,CASSEVSVSPNIQYF
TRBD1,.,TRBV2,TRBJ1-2,TGTGCCAGCAGTCTTAACAGGGGAGGGAACTATGGCTACACCTTC,CASSLNRGGNYGYTF
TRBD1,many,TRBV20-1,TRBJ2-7,TGCAGTGCTAGAGGCCCAGGGGGCACCTCCTACGAGCAGTACTTC,CSARGPGGTSYEQYF
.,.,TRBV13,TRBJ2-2,TGTGCCAGTAACCGCCAAGAGCCTTACAGGCCTCCCGGGGAGCTGTTTTTT,CASNRQEPYRPPGELFF
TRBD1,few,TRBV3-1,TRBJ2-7,TGTGCCAGCAGCCAGCCGGGACAGGGTAACTACGAGCAGTACTTC,CASSQPGQGNYEQYF
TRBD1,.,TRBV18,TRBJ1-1,TGTGCCAGCTCACCAAAGGACAGGGGCTCGGAAGCTTTTTTT,CASSPKDRGSEAFF
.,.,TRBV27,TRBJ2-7,TGTGCCAACACGGGGAATCCCTACGAGCAGTACTTC,CANTGNPYEQYF
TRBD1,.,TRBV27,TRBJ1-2,TGTGCCAGCAGCTTGACAGGGATTAACTATGGCTACACCTTC,CASSLTGINYGYTF
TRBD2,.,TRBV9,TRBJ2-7,TGTGCCAGCAGCGTAACGGCTAGCGGGAGCTACGAGCAGTACTTC,CASSVTASGSYEQYF
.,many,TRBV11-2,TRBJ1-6,TGTGCCAGCAGCTTAGGCCCAGGGGATTCACCCCTCCACTTT,CASSLGPGDSPLHF
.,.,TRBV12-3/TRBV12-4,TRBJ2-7,TGTGCCAGCAGGTCCGGGAGCTTCTCCTACGAGCAGTACTTC,CASRSGSFSYEQYF
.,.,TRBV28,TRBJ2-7,TGTGCCAGCAGAGACGGAGGTGGGTTTTACGAGCAGTACTTC,CASRDGGGFYEQYF
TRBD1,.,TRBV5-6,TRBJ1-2,TGTGCCAGCAGCGGCAGACAGGGGGCCGGATATGGCTACACCTTC,CASSGRQGAGYGYTF
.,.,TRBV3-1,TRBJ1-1,TGTGCCAGCAGCCAAGTTGGCCCCTCGGAGACTGAAGCTTTCTTT,CASSQVGPSETEAFF
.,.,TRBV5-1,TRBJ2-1,TGCGCCAGCAGCTTGGTTAAGAGCTCCTACAATGAGCAGTTCTTC,CASSLVKSSYNEQFF
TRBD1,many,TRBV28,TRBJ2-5,TGTGCCAGCAGTTTATTACAGGGGGAAGAGACCCAGTACTTC,CASSLLQGEETQYF
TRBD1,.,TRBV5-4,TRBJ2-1,TGTGCCAGCAGCTCCGGGACAGGATACAATGAGCAGTTCTTC,CASSSGTGYNEQFF
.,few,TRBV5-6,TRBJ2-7,TGTGCCCGCAGCTTGGGCCCGGCTGGTTCCTACGAGCAGTACTTC,CARSLGPAGSYEQYF
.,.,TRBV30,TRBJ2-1,TGTGCCTGGAGTGTGAGCCGGGGGACCTACAATGAGCAGTTCTTC,CAWSVSRGTYNEQFF
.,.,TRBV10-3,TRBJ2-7,TGTGCCATCAGTGAACAGGCCAGCATCTACGAGCAGTACTTC,CAISEQASIYEQYF
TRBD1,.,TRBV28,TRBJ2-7,TGTGCCAGCAGTACCCGACAGGGGATGTCCTACGAGCAGTACTTC,CASSTRQGMSYEQYF
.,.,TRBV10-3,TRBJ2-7,TGTGCCATCAAGCGGGGACAGTCGGCCTACGAGCAGTACTTC,CAIKRGQSAYEQYF
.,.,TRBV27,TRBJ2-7,TGTGCCAGCAGTCCGGGCAGGGGTCCCTACGAGCAGTACTTC,CASSPGRGPYEQYF
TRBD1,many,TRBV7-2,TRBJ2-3,TGTGCCAGCAGCTTATCCGGGACAGGGGCGGGAGATACGCAGTATTTT,CASSLSGTGAGDTQYF
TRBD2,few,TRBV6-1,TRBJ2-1,TGTGCCAGCAGTGAGAATATAGAGAGACTAGCCACCTACAATGAGCAGTTCTTC,CASSENIERLATYNEQFF
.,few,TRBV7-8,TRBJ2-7,TGTGCCAGCAGCTTAGCGGAACTCTACGAGCAGTACTTC,CASSLAELYEQYF
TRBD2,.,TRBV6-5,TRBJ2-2,TGTGCCAGCAGTTACTCGTTTGCACTAGCGGCGAACACCGGGGAGCTGTTTTTT,CASSYSFALAANTGELFF
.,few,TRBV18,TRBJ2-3,TGTGCCAGCTCACCACCGCGGGGAACGGGCACAGATACGCAGTATTTT,CASSPPRGTGTDTQYF
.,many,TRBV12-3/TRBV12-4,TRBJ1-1,TGTGCCACCAAAAAAGCAGGAGAAATTGAAGCTTTCTTT,CATKKAGEIEAFF
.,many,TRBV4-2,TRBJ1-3,TGTGCCAGCAGCCCAGCGGGGGTGGAGTCCGGCTCTGGAAACACCATATATTTT,CASSPAGVESGSGNTIYF
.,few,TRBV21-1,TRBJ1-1,TGTGCCAGCAGCTCCCAGCTAACCTCAGGGAGAGGAACTGAAGCTTTCTTT,CASSSQLTSGRGTEAFF
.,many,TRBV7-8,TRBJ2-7,TGTGCCAGCAGCTTAGACAGATTCTTCTACGAGCAGTACTTC,CASSLDRFFYEQYF
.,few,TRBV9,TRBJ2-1,TGTGCCAGCAGCGTAGCTCAGGGGTACAATGAGCAGTTCTTC,CASSVAQGYNEQFF
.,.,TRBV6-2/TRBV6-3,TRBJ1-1,TGTGCCAGCACTTATACCGGGACTGCCGCTCCAATGAACACTGAAGCTTTCTTT,CASTYTGTAAPMNTEAFF
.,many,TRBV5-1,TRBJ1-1,TGCGCCAGCAGCTTGATGGGCCAGAACACTGAAGCTTTCTTT,CASSLMGQNTEAFF